Listed here is a single T cell receptor (beta chain). Its matching antigen is unknown. Generation of TCR beta cDNA was performed by 5'RACE template switching incorporating UMIs. TCRdb re-called the 5' RACE reads and gives one entry per CDR3 protein, without DNA. The sample's table shows 450,000 to 600,000 distinct CDR3 sequences. This specimen comes from a study of T cells expressing NK-cell markers. As for the study in general: Sorted T-cell subsets CD3+CD56+NKG2C+, CD3+CD56+NKG2C- and CD3+CD56-NKG2C+ were TCR beta-sequenced. Overall study findings and caveats: In a handful of donors, dominant CD3+CD56+NKG2C+ clones formed about 1.0-8% of CD8+ cells.

CDR1 and CDR2 (germline): SGHDT, YYEEEE. The CDR3 is 15 residues long. The receptor comes from a man aged 18 to 30 in good health. The chain is built from TRBV5-6 and TRBJ2-3; TCRdb picks TRBD2, but there is no DNA to check that call. The source material was blood T cells: a sorted CD56 or NKG2C T cell subset, CD4+ or CD8+ T cells, or bulk PBMC T cells (not recorded which). The CDR3 loop is CASSLRAGTTDTQYF.